This T cell receptor beta chain comes out of a study of identical twins. Findings and limits, study-wide: Models predicted too little out-of-frame TCR alpha sharing in monozygotic twins. Conclusions were drawn cross-sectionally by statistical analysis, without following the same donors. Twins showed weaker excess sharing in their beta out-of-frame sequences.

TCRdb reprocessed the 5' RACE reads via MiXCR and lists one record per CDR3 protein. Among fewer than 650,000 distinct CDR3 sequences listed, just under 10% were seen once. In its sample, this clonotype was seen many times. Its antigen is currently unknown. CDR3 length: 18 amino acids. Germline values: CDR1 KGHDR, CDR2 SFDVKD. The V segment lost 2 bases and the J segment 0 bases; nucleotides outside the gene matches: 9. The same sample was also used in a study of yellow fever vaccine responses in identical twins.

Sequenced: PBMCs. This chain uses TRBV24-1 with TRBJ1-5; TRBD1 agrees at 7 bases. The sequence came from a woman aged 18-29 years in good health. CDR3 protein: CATSDSPGQRNSNQPQHF. The CDR3 DNA reads TGTGCCACCAGTGATTCACCGGGACAGCGTAATAGCAATCAGCCCCAGCATTTT.